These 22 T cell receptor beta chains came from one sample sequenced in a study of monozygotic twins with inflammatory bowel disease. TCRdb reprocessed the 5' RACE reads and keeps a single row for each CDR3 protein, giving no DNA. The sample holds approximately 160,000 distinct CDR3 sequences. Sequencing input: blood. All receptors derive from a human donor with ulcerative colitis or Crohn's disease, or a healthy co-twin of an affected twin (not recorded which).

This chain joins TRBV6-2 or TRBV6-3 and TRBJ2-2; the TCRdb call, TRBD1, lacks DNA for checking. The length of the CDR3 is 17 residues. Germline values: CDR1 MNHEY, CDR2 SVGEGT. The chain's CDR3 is CASSNRRQAQNTGELFF.

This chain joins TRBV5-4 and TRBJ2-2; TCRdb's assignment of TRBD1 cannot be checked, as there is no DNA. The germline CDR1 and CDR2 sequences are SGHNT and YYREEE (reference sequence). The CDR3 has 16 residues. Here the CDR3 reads CASSALTGADTGELFF. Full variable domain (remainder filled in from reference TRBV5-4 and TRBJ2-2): ETGVTQSPTHLIKTRGQQVTLRCSSQSGHNTVSWYQQALGQGPQFIFQYYREEENGRGNFPPRFSGLQFPNYSSELNVNALELDDSALYLCASSALTGADTGELFFGEGSRLTVL.

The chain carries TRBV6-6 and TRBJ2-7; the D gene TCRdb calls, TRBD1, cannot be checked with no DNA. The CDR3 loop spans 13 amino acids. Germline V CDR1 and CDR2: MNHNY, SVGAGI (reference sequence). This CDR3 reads CASRHPDRDEQYF.

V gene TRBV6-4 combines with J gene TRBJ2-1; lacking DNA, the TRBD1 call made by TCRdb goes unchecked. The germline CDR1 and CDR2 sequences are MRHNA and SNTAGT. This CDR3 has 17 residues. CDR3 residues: CASSDLRGSSSYNEQFF.

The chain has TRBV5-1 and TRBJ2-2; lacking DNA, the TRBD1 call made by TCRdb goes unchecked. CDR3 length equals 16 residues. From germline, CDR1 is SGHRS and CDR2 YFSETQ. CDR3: CASSLDQGGPTGELFF.

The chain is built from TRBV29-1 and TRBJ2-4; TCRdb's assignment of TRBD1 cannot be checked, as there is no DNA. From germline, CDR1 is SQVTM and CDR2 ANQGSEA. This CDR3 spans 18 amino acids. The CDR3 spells CSVEDWNGRDLAKNIQYF.

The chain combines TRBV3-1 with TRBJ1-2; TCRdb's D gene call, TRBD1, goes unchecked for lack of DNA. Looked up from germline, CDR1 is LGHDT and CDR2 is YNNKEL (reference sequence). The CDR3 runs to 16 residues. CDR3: CASSQAGTGSGYGYTF.

The CDR3 reads CASSRGQSGNTIYF. The chain employs TRBV14 and TRBJ1-3; TCRdb reports TRBD1, a call that lacks DNA to check it against. The CDR3 covers 14 residues. The V gene's germline CDR1 is SGHDN and CDR2 FVKESK.

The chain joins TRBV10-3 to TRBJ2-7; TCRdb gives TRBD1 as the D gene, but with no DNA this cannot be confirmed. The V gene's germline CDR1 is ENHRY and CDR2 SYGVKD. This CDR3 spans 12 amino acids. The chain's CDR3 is CATNGDTGFRYF.

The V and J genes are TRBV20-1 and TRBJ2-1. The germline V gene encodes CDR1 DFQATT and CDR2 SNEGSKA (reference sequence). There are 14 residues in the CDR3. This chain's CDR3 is CSATTFADYNEQFF.

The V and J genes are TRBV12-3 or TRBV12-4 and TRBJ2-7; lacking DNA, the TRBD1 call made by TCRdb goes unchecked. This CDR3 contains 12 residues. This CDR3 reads CASRGQVYEQYF.

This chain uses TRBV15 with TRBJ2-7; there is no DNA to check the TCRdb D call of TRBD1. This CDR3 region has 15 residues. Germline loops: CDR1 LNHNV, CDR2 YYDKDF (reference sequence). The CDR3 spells CATSRDRQGAYEQYF.

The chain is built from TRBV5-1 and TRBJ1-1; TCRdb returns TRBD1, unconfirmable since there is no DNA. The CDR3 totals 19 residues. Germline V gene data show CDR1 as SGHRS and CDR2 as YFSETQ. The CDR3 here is CASSLGRVQRPTLNTEAFF.

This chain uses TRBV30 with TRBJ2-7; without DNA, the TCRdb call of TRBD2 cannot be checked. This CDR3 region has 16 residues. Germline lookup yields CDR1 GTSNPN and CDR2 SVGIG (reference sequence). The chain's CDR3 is CAWKPYPGLAGDEQYF.

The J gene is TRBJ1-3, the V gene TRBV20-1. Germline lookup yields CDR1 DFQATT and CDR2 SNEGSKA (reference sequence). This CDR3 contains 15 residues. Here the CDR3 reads CSARDVASSGNTIYF.

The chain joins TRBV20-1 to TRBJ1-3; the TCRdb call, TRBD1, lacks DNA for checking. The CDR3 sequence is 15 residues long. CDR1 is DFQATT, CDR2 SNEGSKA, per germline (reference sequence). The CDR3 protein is CSARPAGGQGNTIYF.

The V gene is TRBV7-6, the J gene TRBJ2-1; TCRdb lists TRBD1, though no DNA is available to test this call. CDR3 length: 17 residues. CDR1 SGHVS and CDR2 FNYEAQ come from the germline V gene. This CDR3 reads CASSLVGGDRGVYEQFF. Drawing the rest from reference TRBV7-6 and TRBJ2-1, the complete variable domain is GAGVSQSPRYKVTKRGQDVALRCDPISGHVSLYWYRQALGQGPEFLTYFNYEAQQDKSGLPNDRFSAERPEGSISTLTIQRTEQRDSAMYRCASSLVGGDRGVYEQFFGPGTRLTVL.

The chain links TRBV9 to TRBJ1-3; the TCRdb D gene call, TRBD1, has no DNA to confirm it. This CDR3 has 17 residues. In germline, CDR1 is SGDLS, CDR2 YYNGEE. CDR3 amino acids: CASSVVPGGVAGNTIYF.

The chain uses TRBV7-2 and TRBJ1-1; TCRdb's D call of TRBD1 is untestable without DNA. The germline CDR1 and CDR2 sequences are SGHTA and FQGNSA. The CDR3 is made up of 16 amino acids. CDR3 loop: CASSYPGTASYTEAFF.

The CDR3 reads CASSEGAGRESAFF. V gene TRBV6-1 combines with J gene TRBJ1-1. The CDR3 length is 14 residues. Germline lookup yields CDR1 MNHNS and CDR2 SASEGT.

CDR3 protein: CAWSGLAKYNEQFF. The chain couples TRBV30 to TRBJ2-1; checking the TCRdb D call of TRBD2 is not possible without DNA. Per the germline V gene, CDR1 is GTSNPN and CDR2 is SVGIG (reference sequence). The CDR3 runs to 14 residues.

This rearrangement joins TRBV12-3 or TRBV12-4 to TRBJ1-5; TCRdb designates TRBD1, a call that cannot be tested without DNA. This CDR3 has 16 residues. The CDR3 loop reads CASSLPRGRGNQPQHF.